The 5 T cell receptor beta chains below were found in one sample sequenced in a study of response to subunit inactivated influenza vaccine. TCRdb re-derived calls from the RT-PCR reads in MiXCR, one entry per CDR3 protein. Here the sample spans 750,000 to 850,000 distinct CDR3 sequences, approximately 17% being singletons. This specimen consisted of PBMCs from blood, obtained roughly 5 days after vaccination. The receptors were sampled from a man aged 50-60 years who received an inactivated influenza vaccine.

This clonotype occurred a few times. CDR3 DNA: TGTGCCAGCAGCTTACGGTGGAATGAAAAACTGTTTTTT. This gives the protein CASSLRWNEKLFF. The chain is built from TRBV12-3 or TRBV12-4 and TRBJ1-4; no definite D call. V lost 6 bases and J lost 5, with 10 bases in between. CDR3 size: 13 residues.

This clonotype has only one observation. A junction end diverges from the germline sequence, so it may reflect a read error. The chain links TRBV10-3 to TRBJ1-2; tentatively, D is TRBD1 (5 bases). The CDR3 spans 13 residues. Germline CDR1 reads ENHRY; CDR2 reads SYGVKD. The CDR3, as DNA: TGTGCCATCAGTGGGGACGTCGGGTATGGCTACTCCTTC. Translating it yields CAISGDVGYGYSF.

This clonotype was observed a handful of times. This chain links TRBV10-3 with TRBJ2-1; weak D call: TRBD2 (5 bases). The CDR3 sequence is 17 residues long. Deletions cut 4 bases from V and 5 bases from J, with 21 bases between. The germline V gene encodes CDR1 ENHRY and CDR2 SYGVKD. Here the CDR3 reads CAISGKVERVRNNEQFF. CDR3 DNA: TGTGCCATCAGTGGGAAGGTGGAGAGGGTAAGAAACAATGAGCAGTTCTTC.

The rearrangement links TRBV7-2 to TRBJ2-1, with D unresolved. This CDR3 spans 15 amino acids. The germline V and J ends were trimmed by 5 bases and 3 bases, with 14 bases remaining between them. Germline CDR1 and CDR2: SGHTA and FQGNSA. The CDR3 spells CASSPEATNYNEQFF. The CDR3 bases are TGTGCCAGCAGCCCAGAGGCGACAAACTACAATGAGCAGTTCTTC.

Only a few counts were recorded for this clonotype. The rearrangement uses TRBV20-1 and TRBJ2-5; 11 nucleotides line up with TRBD1. V was clipped by 3 bases and J by 4 bases; unmatched bases: 1. The length of the CDR3 is 13 residues. CDR1 DFQATT and CDR2 SNEGSKA come from the germline V gene (reference sequence). The CDR3 DNA sequence: TGCAGTGCTAGGGGACAGGGGGTAGAGACCCAGTACTTC. Protein product: CSARGQGVETQYF.